Below, 4 T cell receptor beta chains from the same sample are listed, as sequenced in a study of CD8+CD57+ T cells in acquired aplastic anemia. Researchers used genomic DNA as the template to profile TCR beta VDJ and CDR3. MiXCR, applied by TCRdb to the reads, yields one record per CDR3 protein. The repertoire has roughly 180,000 distinct CDR3 sequences, about three fifths of them found once; the top ten carry roughly 46%. The sample taken for sequencing was sorted CD4+, CD8+, or CD8+CD57+ T cells (not recorded which) from PBMCs. The source is a human donor with severe aplastic anemia or a healthy control (not recorded which).

The chain is built from TRBV9 and TRBJ1-6; 8 nucleotides line up with TRBD1. Looked up from germline, CDR1 is SGDLS and CDR2 is YYNGEE. The junction had 11 bases not matched to a gene; V was cut back by 4 bases and J by 8 bases. CDR3 length: 16 residues. The CDR3 protein is CASSTGQGRGYSPLHF. In DNA form, the CDR3 reads TGTGCCAGCAGCACCGGACAGGGTCGTGGGTATTCACCCCTCCACTTT.

Of note for this clonotype: Without the conserved terminal phenylalanine or tryptophan, this CDR3 likely stems from a read error. The DNA is left out, because the CDR3 cannot be placed on it with certainty; the CDR3 is given as TCRdb lists it. This sequence joins TRBV6-5 and TRBJ1-6; the DNA was not compared with TRBD1, the D call given in the table. The germline CDR1 and CDR2 sequences are MNHEY and SVGAGI. The CDR3 region is 9 residues in length, termini included. The CDR3 sequence is CASSYARTD.

The chain combines TRBV9 with TRBJ2-7; D is possibly TRBD1 (6 bases). The CDR3 contains 15 residues. The V and J ends lost 3 bases and 7 bases respectively, with 20 bases between them. Germline CDR1 SGDLS, CDR2 YYNGEE. The CDR3 DNA follows: TGTGCCAGCAGCGCCCCCCAGGGACAATTGGGAGAGCAGTACTTC. Protein: CASSAPQGQLGEQYF.

This clonotype was seen repeatedly, ten times or more. V and J are TRBV6-5 and TRBJ2-7; D is possibly TRBD1 (6 bases). Germline CDR1 and CDR2: MNHEY and SVGAGI. The CDR3 totals 13 residues. Trimming took 2 bases from V and 5 from J, leaving 10 bases between them. CDR3 residues: CASSYTGIDEQYF. Written as DNA, the CDR3 is TGTGCCAGCAGTTACACAGGGATCGACGAGCAGTACTTC.